Presented here are 11 T cell receptor beta chains from one specimen sequenced in a study of blood T cell repertoires in COVID-19. Data came from immunoSEQ multiplex PCR; TCRdb stores just in-frame clones and leaves some out. Of tens of thousands of clones listed, around four fifths are singletons. Sequencing was performed on peripheral blood. All receptors come from a human donor in a cohort sampled during active COVID-19.

The CDR3 is CAWSAGRLAGGSTDTQYF. CDR3 nucleotide sequence: TGTGCCTGGAGTGCGGGGCGGCTAGCGGGGGGGAGCACAGATACGCAGTATTTT. The V call is TRBV30, the J call TRBJ2-3, with 12 nucleotides matching TRBD2. V gave up 1 base and J gave up 0 bases; unmatched junction bases: 8. The CDR3 extends over 18 amino acids. Germline lookup yields CDR1 GTSNPN and CDR2 SVGIG (reference sequence). The variable domain in full, with the rest retrieved from reference TRBV30 and TRBJ2-3, is SQTIHQWPATLVQPVGSPLSLECTVEGTSNPNLYWYRQAAGRGLQLLFYSVGIGQISSEVPQNLSASRPQDRQFILSSKKLLLSDSGFYLCAWSAGRLAGGSTDTQYFGPGTRLTVL.

Comments on this clone: Distinct nucleotide sequences in the sample also encode this CDR3. This chain links TRBV3-1 (or the pseudogene TRBV3-2) with TRBJ2-2; 9 nucleotides align to TRBD2. Germline CDR1 and CDR2: LGHDT and YNNKEL (reference sequence). The CDR3 spans 14 residues. With 9 bases clipped from V and 6 bases from J, the junction kept 8 bases outside the gene matches. The CDR3 DNA reads TGTGCCAGTCAACTAGCGGGTACCCCCGGGGAGCTGTTTTTT. Protein: CASQLAGTPGELFF.

The chain links TRBV18 to TRBJ2-7; the D gene is possibly TRBD2 (5 bases). V gave up 0 bases and J gave up 7 bases, with 16 bases separating them. Germline V CDR1 and CDR2: KGHSH, LQKENI. This CDR3 contains 15 residues. The CDR3 region has the DNA TGTGCCAGCTCACCACCTAGAGGACTCGCCTCGGAGCAGTACTTC. It is translated as CASSPPRGLASEQYF.

On this clone itself: Other DNA sequences in this sample translate to the same CDR3. V and J are TRBV18 and TRBJ1-4, with a tentative D call TRBD1 (5 bases). The CDR3 is made up of 13 amino acids. Germline-derived CDR1 and CDR2 are KGHSH and LQKENI. V was cut by 3 bases and J by 8 bases, with 10 bases left in between. This chain's CDR3 is CASSPPPGEKLFF. CDR3 DNA sequence: TGTGCCAGCTCACCCCCCCCAGGGGAAAAACTGTTTTTT.

This clone was observed a few times. The chain uses TRBV7-3 and TRBJ2-1; the match to TRBD2 covers 7 bases. In germline, CDR1 is SGHTA, CDR2 FQGTGA. J was trimmed by 4 bases and V by 6 bases; bases with no gene match: 3. The CDR3 has 13 amino acids. CDR3 amino acids: CASSAGVYNEQFF. CDR3 DNA sequence: TGTGCCAGCAGTGCGGGAGTTTACAATGAGCAGTTCTTC. Looking up the rest from reference TRBV7-3 and TRBJ2-1 gives the full variable domain: GAGVSQTPSNKVTEKGKYVELRCDPISGHTALYWYRQSLGQGPEFLIYFQGTGAADDSGLPNDRFFAVRPEGSVSTLKIQRTERGDSAVYLCASSAGVYNEQFFGPGTRLTVL.

The chain employs TRBV10-1 and TRBJ1-5, with TRBD1 matching 7 bases. The V gene end was trimmed by 4 bases and the J gene end by 3 bases; junction bases not matched to a gene: 3. The CDR3 has 14 amino acids. Germline CDR1 is WNHNN and CDR2 is SYGVQD (reference sequence). The CDR3 DNA is TGCGCCAGCAGTGGAGGGACAGACAATCAGCCCCAGCATTTT. This encodes CASSGGTDNQPQHF.

The V gene is TRBV12-5, the J gene TRBJ2-5; the D is unclear. The CDR3 has 12 amino acids. V lost 5 bases and J lost 5, with 9 bases in between. CDR1 and CDR2 (germline): LGHNT, FRNRAP. The CDR3 is CASGNRRETQYF. The CDR3 nucleotides are TGTGCTAGTGGTAACAGAAGGGAGACCCAGTACTTC.

The V gene is TRBV6-5, the J gene TRBJ2-1, with 7 nucleotides matching TRBD2. Germline assignment: CDR1 MNHEY and CDR2 SVGAGI. V lost 5 bases to trimming and J lost 6 bases; unmatched junction nucleotides: 4. The CDR3 extends over 13 amino acids. In DNA, the CDR3 is TGTGCCAGCAGTCGGGACTATAGCAATGAGCAGTTCTTC. Translation: CASSRDYSNEQFF.

The V gene is TRBV11-3, the J gene TRBJ2-3; 8 bases fit TRBD2. The CDR3 length is 16 residues. V trimming: 2 bases; J trimming: 6 bases; junction bases outside the gene matches: 10. The germline V gene encodes CDR1 SGHNT and CDR2 YENEEA. This CDR3 is CASSLSTGGPTDTQYF. The CDR3 DNA is TGTGCCAGCAGCTTATCGACGGGGGGGCCGACGGATACGCAGTATTTT.

V and J are TRBV7-9 and TRBJ2-2, with D possibly matching TRBD1 (5 bases). The V gene's germline CDR1 is SEHNR and CDR2 FQNEAQ (reference sequence). V was cut by 2 bases and J by 1 base, with 8 bases left in between. The CDR3 spans 15 residues. CDR3 protein: CASSLWGLNTGELFF. CDR3 sequence (DNA): TGTGCCAGCAGCTTATGGGGCCTGAACACCGGGGAGCTGTTTTTT.

The CDR3 nucleotides are TGTGCCAGCAGTGTCGACAGGGCTTTGGGCGAGCAGTACTTC. It encodes CASSVDRALGEQYF. This chain links TRBV2 with TRBJ2-7; TRBD1 matches at 7 bases. CDR3 size: 14 residues. The germline gives CDR1 SNHLY, CDR2 FYNNEI. The trim removed 4 bases at V and 6 bases at J, leaving 9 bases unmatched.